These 24 T cell receptor beta chains came from one sample sequenced in a study of control samples from healthy donors and cancer patients. The method was immunoSEQ multiplex PCR; TCRdb's version includes in-frame clones alone and lacks a portion of them. The top ten clones hold 3.5% to 4% of a sample with about 110,000 clones, approximately 90% of them seen once. Sequenced sample: PBMCs. These receptors were obtained from an older woman with lung cancer.

This chain uses TRBV2 with TRBJ2-1; TRBD1 matches 8 bases. Germline CDR1 SNHLY, CDR2 FYNNEI. The CDR3 has 15 residues. V was clipped by 1 base and J by 12 bases; unmatched bases: 11. CDR3 loop: CASSEEDRVNAVQFF. In nucleotides, the CDR3 is TGTGCCAGCAGTGAAGAGGACAGGGTTAATGCAGTGCAGTTCTTC.

V and J are TRBV2 and TRBJ1-6, with 8 bases matching TRBD1. CDR3 length: 14 amino acids. Germline V lookup: CDR1 SNHLY, CDR2 FYNNEI. J gave up 9 bases and V 6 bases, and 7 bases lay outside the gene matches. Here the CDR3 DNA reads TGTGCCAGCAGAGACAGGGGAGGAGGTTCACCCCTCCACTTT. It yields the protein CASRDRGGGSPLHF.

V is TRBV7-6 and J is TRBJ1-1, with D maybe TRBD1 (5 bases). The V gene lost 5 bases and the J gene lost 0 bases, with 22 bases spanning the gap. Per germline, CDR1 SGHVS and CDR2 FNYEAQ. This CDR3 is 18 amino acids long. The CDR3 protein is CASSPLRARETLNTEAFF. In DNA, the CDR3 is TGTGCCAGCAGCCCCTTACGTGCCAGGGAGACTTTGAACACTGAAGCTTTCTTT.

Worth noting for this clone: The junction does not match germline at one end; this may be a read error. The gene calls are TRBV7-6 and TRBJ2-2, with TRBD2 as a possible D gene (5 bases). This CDR3 is built from 17 residues. CDR1 is SGHVS and CDR2 is FNYEAQ in the germline V gene. The CDR3 loop is CASSLADPRWEHRGAVF. CDR3 nucleotide sequence: TGTGCCAGCAGCTTAGCGGATCCGCGATGGGAACACCGGGGAGCTGTTTTT.

The chain uses TRBV5-1 and TRBJ2-5, with a tentative D call TRBD2 (5 bases). Germline V gives CDR1 SGHRS, CDR2 YFSETQ. This CDR3 region has 15 residues. The V gene lost 0 bases and the J gene lost 2 bases, with 11 bases spanning the gap. The CDR3 DNA sequence: TGCGCCAGCAGCTTGGTGGGGAGATGGCAAGAGACCCAGTACTTC. Its protein is CASSLVGRWQETQYF.

The V and J genes are TRBV5-6 and TRBJ1-6, with D uncertain. The CDR3 sequence is 15 residues long. Germline values: CDR1 SGHDT, CDR2 YYEEEE. Trimming stripped 1 base from V and 3 bases from J, with 8 bases between. CDR3 loop: CASSLLAGYNSPLHF. In DNA form, the CDR3 reads TGTGCCAGCAGCTTGTTGGCAGGCTATAATTCACCCCTCCACTTT.

The genes are TRBV29-1 and TRBJ1-1; D gene uncertain. Germline CDR1 SQVTM, CDR2 ANQGSEA. The CDR3 has 13 amino acids. V lost 6 bases and J 9 bases, leaving 20 bases between the germline ends. For the CDR3, the DNA is TGCAGCGTGTCGGGATCTATTAAAATTCAAGCTTTCTTT. It translates to CSVSGSIKIQAFF. The variable domain in full, completed from reference TRBV29-1 and TRBJ1-1, reads SAVISQKPSRDICQRGTSLTIQCQVDSQVTMMFWYRQQPGQSLTLIATANQGSEATYESGFVIDKFPISRPNLTFSTLTVSNMSPEDSSIYLCSVSGSIKIQAFFGQGTRLTVV.

This sequence joins TRBV4-2 and TRBJ1-6; the D gene is possibly TRBD1 (6 bases). The V end was cut by 0 bases, the J end by 7 bases, with 13 bases between. The CDR3 has 16 residues. Germline values: CDR1 LGHNA, CDR2 YNFKEQ. The CDR3 DNA reads as TGTGCCAGCAGCCAAGAATTACAGGGTCTCAATTCACCCCTCCACTTT. It encodes CASSQELQGLNSPLHF.

CDR3 in amino acids: CASSSTPSYEQYF. CDR3 in DNA: TGTGCCAGTAGTAGCACCCCGTCCTACGAGCAGTACTTC. The V call is TRBV19, the J call TRBJ2-7; D uncertain. Germline assignment: CDR1 LNHDA and CDR2 SQIVND (reference sequence). V was clipped by 4 bases and J by 1 base, with 8 bases between them. This CDR3 comprises 13 residues.

The rearrangement joins TRBV11-2 to TRBJ1-6; 7 nucleotides align to TRBD1. The CDR3 is 15 residues long. The V gene end was trimmed by 0 bases and the J gene end by 8 bases; junction bases not matched to a gene: 4. Per germline, CDR1 SGHAT and CDR2 FQNNGV. The CDR3 spells CASSLETGVYSPLHF. Here the CDR3 DNA reads TGTGCCAGCAGCTTAGAAACAGGGGTATATTCACCCCTCCACTTT.

This clone was seen a single time. This rearrangement joins TRBV7-8 to TRBJ2-7; unclear D gene. V lost 1 base and J 3 bases, leaving 7 bases between the germline ends. The CDR3 consists of 13 residues. CDR1 is SGHVS, CDR2 FQNEAQ, per germline. CDR3 in amino acids: CASSLEEGYEQYF. The DNA of the CDR3 is TGTGCCAGCAGCTTAGAGGAAGGCTACGAGCAGTACTTC.

J is TRBJ1-3 and V is TRBV5-6, with D possibly being TRBD1 (5 bases). Between the trimmed V and J ends, which lost 6 bases and 4 bases, there was a span of 20 bases. The CDR3 is 16 amino acids. CDR1 and CDR2 from the germline V gene are SGHDT and YYEEEE. This chain's CDR3 is CASTSIEGRWGNTIYF. CDR3 nucleotide sequence: TGTGCCAGCACCTCCATCGAGGGGCGGTGGGGAAACACCATATATTTT. Full variable domain (rest looked up from reference TRBV5-6 and TRBJ1-3): DAGVTQSPTHLIKTRGQQVTLRCSPKSGHDTVSWYQQALGQGPQFIFQYYEEEERQRGNFPDRFSGHQFPNYSSELNVNALLLGDSALYLCASTSIEGRWGNTIYFGEGSWLTVV.

V is TRBV25-1 and J is TRBJ1-1, with D unclear. Trimming removed 6 bases at V and 3 bases at J, with 20 bases between. CDR3 length: 16 residues. Germline CDR1 and CDR2: MGHDK and SYGVNS. CDR3 nucleotides: TGTGCCAGCAGGCAAACCGGGTCAGCACGATACACTGAAGCTTTCTTT. It yields the protein CASRQTGSARYTEAFF.

V usage is TRBV5-4 and J usage is TRBJ1-1; 7 nucleotides align to TRBD1. CDR3 length: 16 residues. The germline V gene encodes CDR1 SGHNT and CDR2 YYREEE (reference sequence). Losses at the gene ends were 1 base for V and 1 base for J; bases not matched to a gene: 7. CDR3 DNA sequence: TGTGCCAGCAGCTTGTTGGGCCAGGGGGGGAACACTGAAGCTTTCTTT. Its translation is CASSLLGQGGNTEAFF.

The V gene is TRBV28, the J gene TRBJ1-2; 9 nucleotides agree with TRBD1. The CDR3 consists of 13 residues. The trim removed 6 bases at V and 4 bases at J, leaving 3 bases unmatched. Germline V gene lookup returns CDR1 MDHEN and CDR2 SYDVKM. CDR3: CASRRTGVYGYTF. CDR3 nucleotide sequence: TGTGCCAGCAGACGGACAGGGGTCTATGGCTACACCTTC.

The rearrangement uses TRBV18 and TRBJ2-5, with TRBD2 identical over 7 bases. V shed 2 bases and J 1 base; nucleotides not matched to a gene: 4. CDR1 KGHSH and CDR2 LQKENI come from the germline V gene. CDR3 length: 15 residues. Written as DNA, the CDR3 is TGTGCCAGCTCACCAGTAAGCGGGACCCAAGAGACCCAGTACTTC. The encoded protein is CASSPVSGTQETQYF.

In DNA form, the CDR3 reads TGTGCTAGTGCCTCATCGGGGGAGACCCAGTACTTC. It codes for CASASSGETQYF. V and J are TRBV12-5 and TRBJ2-5, with D possibly being TRBD2 (5 bases). Trimming cost V 7 bases and J 5 bases, with 11 bases left between them. From germline, CDR1 is LGHNT and CDR2 FRNRAP. There are 12 residues in the CDR3.

The chain employs TRBV6-5 and TRBJ1-5; D remains ambiguous. This CDR3 region has 12 residues. The ends were cut back, 10 bases at V and 1 base at J, with 8 bases in the middle. From germline, CDR1 is MNHEY and CDR2 SVGAGI. The CDR3 DNA is TGTGCCACTTCTACCAGCAATCAGCCCCAGCATTTT. The encoded protein is CATSTSNQPQHF.

This chain joins TRBV11-2 and TRBJ2-1; 13 nucleotides line up with TRBD2. The CDR3 spans 18 residues. Germline CDR1 SGHAT, CDR2 FQNNGV. V dropped 4 bases and J dropped 9; count of bases not matched to a gene: 15. The DNA for the CDR3 is TGTGCCAGCAGCTACACTAGCGGGAGGGGGCTCGGCGGAGGTGAGCAGTTCTTC. Translated, it gives CASSYTSGRGLGGGEQFF.

V and J are TRBV5-1 and TRBJ1-1; possible D gene TRBD1, 5 bases. Trimming took off 3 bases at V and 0 bases at J, with 15 bases between the two ends. The CDR3 extends over 16 amino acids. Germline V CDR1 and CDR2: SGHRS, YFSETQ. The CDR3, as DNA: TGCGCCAGCAGCTCTTTGACAGCGGACTTGAACACTGAAGCTTTCTTT. Protein product: CASSSLTADLNTEAFF.

This chain uses TRBV18 with TRBJ1-5; D is unclear. Germline-derived CDR1 and CDR2 are KGHSH and LQKENI. Between the trimmed V and J ends, which lost 0 bases and 1 base, there was a span of 7 bases. This CDR3 spans 15 amino acids. The CDR3 spells CASSPPSGSNQPQHF. CDR3 DNA sequence: TGTGCCAGCTCACCACCGTCGGGCAGCAATCAGCCCCAGCATTTT. The full variable domain, its missing parts supplied by reference TRBV18 and TRBJ1-5, is NAGVMQNPRHLVRRRGQEARLRCSPMKGHSHVYWYRQLPEEGLKFMVYLQKENIIDESGMPKERFSAEFPKEGPSILRIQQVVRGDSAAYFCASSPPSGSNQPQHFGDGTRLSIL.

There are a few counts of this clone. The sample contains more than one DNA sequence encoding this CDR3. The chain combines TRBV7-2 with TRBJ2-7; D possibly corresponds to TRBD2 (7 bases). This CDR3 spans 14 amino acids. Trimming shortened V by 1 base and J by 3 bases, and 10 bases separated the two germline ends. Germline CDR1 is SGHTA and CDR2 is FQGNSA. In DNA form, the CDR3 reads TGTGCCAGCAGCTTAGGGGGGGGCTTCTACGAGCAGTACTTC. This gives the protein CASSLGGGFYEQYF.

The chain recombines TRBV6-2 or TRBV6-3 with TRBJ2-7; D is possibly TRBD2 (6 bases). This CDR3 has 14 residues. Trimming took off 6 bases at V and 4 bases at J, with 16 bases between the two ends. The germline V gene has CDR1 MNHEY and CDR2 SVGEGT. The CDR3 spells CASRPPSGTYEQYF. The CDR3 region has the DNA TGTGCCAGCAGACCTCCCTCCGGGACTTACGAGCAGTACTTC.

This chain uses TRBV15 with TRBJ1-2; D remains unclear. This CDR3 has 14 amino acids. The V end lost 0 bases, the J end lost 3 bases, and 8 bases lay between the germline ends. The germline V gene has CDR1 LNHNV and CDR2 YYDKDF (reference sequence). CDR3 amino acids: CATSRDKGDYGYTF. CDR3 coding DNA: TGTGCCACCAGCAGAGATAAAGGTGACTATGGCTACACCTTC. The full variable domain, with the rest looked up from reference TRBV15 and TRBJ1-2, is DAMVIQNPRYQVTQFGKPVTLSCSQTLNHNVMYWYQQKSSQAPKLLFHYYDKDFNNEADTPDNFQSRRPNTSFCFLDIRSPGLGDTAMYLCATSRDKGDYGYTFGSGTRLTVV.